These 13 T cell receptor beta chains were sequenced from one sample in a study of shared clonotypes between healthy human individuals. Some clones are missing from TCRdb's copy, which holds only in-frame ones; the method was immunoSEQ multiplex PCR. The sample yields some 790,000 clones, 72% seen once. Material for sequencing was memory CD4+ T cells sorted from blood. Subset of the sample: CD45RA-negative fraction. The receptor source for this set is a woman younger than 45 in good health.

The chain has TRBV18 and TRBJ2-7, with D hard to call. The V and J ends lost 0 bases and 4 bases respectively, with 10 bases between them. Germline CDR1 reads KGHSH; CDR2 reads LQKENI. CDR3 length: 14 amino acids. CDR3 nucleotide sequence: TGTGCCAGCTCACCACCTTCTATTCCTTACGAGCAGTACTTC. This translates into CASSPPSIPYEQYF. The variable domain in full, completed from reference TRBV18 and TRBJ2-7, reads NAGVMQNPRHLVRRRGQEARLRCSPMKGHSHVYWYRQLPEEGLKFMVYLQKENIIDESGMPKERFSAEFPKEGPSILRIQQVVRGDSAAYFCASSPPSIPYEQYFGPGTRLTVT.

This chain joins TRBV4-1 and TRBJ2-1; 7 nucleotides align to TRBD2. V trimming: 4 bases; J trimming: 3 bases; junction bases outside the gene matches: 3. This CDR3 has 14 amino acids. Germline V gives CDR1 MGHRA, CDR2 YSYEKL. CDR3 sequence: CASSPGLHYNEQFF. The CDR3 nucleotides are TGCGCCAGCAGCCCGGGACTACACTACAATGAGCAGTTCTTC.

The chain recombines TRBV7-9 with TRBJ1-2, with a tentative D call TRBD1 (6 bases). This CDR3 is 15 amino acids long. Between the trimmed V and J ends, which lost 5 bases and 1 base, there was a span of 14 bases. CDR1 SEHNR and CDR2 FQNEAQ come from the germline V gene (reference sequence). For the CDR3, the DNA is TGTGCCAGCAGCACGGAAGGGGGGCGTAACTATGGCTACACCTTC. This encodes CASSTEGGRNYGYTF. Filled out from reference TRBV7-9 and TRBJ1-2, the complete variable domain reads DTGVSQNPRHKITKRGQNVTFRCDPISEHNRLYWYRQTLGQGPEFLTYFQNEAQLEKSRLLSDRFSAERPKGSFSTLEIQRTEQGDSAMYLCASSTEGGRNYGYTFGSGTRLTVV.

V gene TRBV5-6 combines with J gene TRBJ1-2; D is uncertain. The germline CDR1 and CDR2 sequences are SGHDT and YYEEEE. V was cut by 3 bases and J by 7 bases, with 7 bases left in between. CDR3 length: 11 residues. CDR3 region: CASSSWGGYTF. CDR3 nucleotides: TGTGCCAGCAGCTCATGGGGTGGCTACACCTTC.

The gene calls are TRBV28 and TRBJ2-4, with TRBD2 identical over 7 bases. The V and J ends lost 5 bases and 0 bases, in that order; junction bases with no gene match: 7. Germline assignment: CDR1 MDHEN and CDR2 SYDVKM. The CDR3 contains 16 residues. The CDR3 reads CASSTSSGLAKNIQYF. The CDR3 bases are TGTGCCAGCAGTACCTCTAGCGGACTAGCCAAAAACATTCAGTACTTC.

The V call is TRBV12-2, the J call TRBJ1-4; no DNA check was done on the table's D call, TRBD1. TRBV12-2 is classified as a pseudogene. The CDR3 is 12 residues long. The CDR3 coding sequence is TGTGCAAGTCGCTTACATAATGAAAAACTGTTTTTT. Its translation is CASRLHNEKLFF.

The CDR3 here is CASSPQGLDEKLFF. Written as DNA, the CDR3 is TGTGCCAGCAGTCCTCAGGGGCTGGATGAAAAACTGTTTTTT. This chain joins TRBV2 and TRBJ1-4; tentative D call: TRBD1 (6 bases). Trimming removed 5 bases from V and 6 bases from J, with 13 bases in between. Germline values: CDR1 SNHLY, CDR2 FYNNEI. The CDR3 has 14 residues.

This chain joins TRBV7-8 and TRBJ2-1; 10 bases match TRBD2. The CDR3 sequence is 14 residues long. The ends lost 5 bases at V and 7 bases at J; junction bases unmatched: 5. Germline V CDR1 and CDR2: SGHVS, FQNEAQ. The CDR3 DNA follows: TGTGCCAGCAGCGAGCGGGAGGGCCTAAATGAGCAGTTCTTC. It is translated as CASSEREGLNEQFF.

This clone was observed many times. This rearrangement joins TRBV18 to TRBJ2-7, with a weak D call TRBD2 (6 bases). The CDR3 is 17 residues long. Germline CDR1 and CDR2: KGHSH and LQKENI. With 3 bases removed from V and 3 bases from J, the gap between germline ends came to 21 bases. For the CDR3, the DNA is TGTGCCAGCTCACCGACCGGTCGGGGGAGGTCCTTCTACGAGCAGTACTTC. Translating it yields CASSPTGRGRSFYEQYF.

The chain combines TRBV6-6 with TRBJ1-2; D is unclear. The germline CDR1 and CDR2 sequences are MNHNY and SVGAGI (reference sequence). The CDR3 loop spans 15 amino acids. Trimming left V 4 bases short and J 8 bases short, with 20 bases between. CDR3 protein: CASSSPTWSRAGYTF. In DNA, the CDR3 is TGTGCCAGCAGTTCCCCGACGTGGTCTAGGGCCGGCTACACCTTC.

The sample holds one count of this clone. The chain has TRBV7-8 and TRBJ1-1; a weak D match, TRBD1 (6 bases). The V gene's germline CDR1 is SGHVS and CDR2 FQNEAQ. CDR3 length equals 19 residues. Between the trimmed V and J ends, which lost 0 bases and 1 base, there was a span of 21 bases. The CDR3 DNA is TGTGCCAGCAGCTTAGCCGCACGGGGGACACCTAAAGGGAACACTGAAGCTTTCTTT. Protein: CASSLAARGTPKGNTEAFF.

In its sample, this clone was seen a few times. CDR3 region: CASSLTNLNEKLFF. In DNA form, the CDR3 reads TGTGCCAGCAGCTTAACGAACCTTAATGAAAAACTGTTTTTT. The genes are TRBV7-8 and TRBJ1-4; D remains unclear. V lost 2 bases to trimming and J lost 4 bases, with 8 bases between them. CDR1 SGHVS and CDR2 FQNEAQ come from the germline V gene. This CDR3 is built from 14 residues. Variable domain in full (rest from reference TRBV7-8 and TRBJ1-4): GAGVSQSPRYKVAKRGQDVALRCDPISGHVSLFWYQQALGQGPEFLTYFQNEAQLDKSGLPSDRFFAERPEGSVSTLKIQRTQQEDSAVYLCASSLTNLNEKLFFGSGTQLSVL.

Remarks on this clone: The identical CDR3 is also encoded by other nucleotide sequences in the sample. The chain is built from TRBV19 and TRBJ1-4; D is uncertain. V was cut by 3 bases and J by 0 bases, with 5 bases left in between. The V gene's germline CDR1 is LNHDA and CDR2 SQIVND (reference sequence). This CDR3 is 14 amino acids long. The CDR3 sequence: CASSIAATNEKLFF. The CDR3, as DNA: TGTGCCAGTAGTATCGCGGCAACTAATGAAAAACTGTTTTTT.